This is a list of T cell receptor beta chains from one sample in a study of blood T cell repertoires in COVID-19. The assay was immunoSEQ multiplex PCR, and TCRdb's table has in-frame clones only and misses some. The sample records 250,000 to 400,000 clones, around 85% being singletons. Material: PBMCs or T cells enriched from blood (not recorded which). These receptors were collected from a woman aged 25-40 years who had been exposed to COVID-19. Both conserved end residues are part of each CDR3. Fields, in order: CDR3 length, clone size, J gene, D gene, V gene, CDR3 DNA, CDR3 protein. D genes are given only for firm matches. Expanded clones are given a class, and other clones once, few, many or no size at all.

13 | . | TRBJ2-7 | . | TRBV29-1 | TGCAGCGTTCTCAACCCTCCTAACTACGAGCAGTACTTC | CSVLNPPNYEQYF
17 | . | TRBJ1-5 | . | TRBV18 | TGTGCCAGCTCACATCCAGGGAGGGCTGATAGAAATCAGCCCCAGCATTTT | CASSHPGRADRNQPQHF
13 | . | TRBJ2-1 | . | TRBV11-1 | TGTGCCACCGGGTTTAACCCATACAATGAGCAGTTCTTC | CATGFNPYNEQFF
16 | . | TRBJ1-2 | . | TRBV4-1 | TGCGCCAGCAGCCAAGATAGGACGGCACTAGGATATGGCTACACCTTC | CASSQDRTALGYGYTF
14 | few | TRBJ2-7 | TRBD1 | TRBV6-1 | TGTGCCAGCAGTGAAGGACAGGGGGCCTACGAGCAGTACTTC | CASSEGQGAYEQYF
15 | . | TRBJ2-3 | TRBD2 | TRBV5-4 | TGTGCCAGCAGCTTGACTAGCGGGAGGGCAGATACGCAGTATTTT | CASSLTSGRADTQYF
16 | . | TRBJ1-1 | TRBD1 | TRBV27 | TGTGCCAGCAGTTTATCCCGGACAGGGCAACCCACTGAAGCTTTCTTT | CASSLSRTGQPTEAFF
13 | . | TRBJ2-1 | . | TRBV30 | TGTGCCTGGATCACAGACTACTACAATGAGCAGTTCTTC | CAWITDYYNEQFF
16 | . | TRBJ1-2 | . | TRBV5-6 | TGTGCCAGCAGCTTGGTGGGAGGGAGGTCCTCCTATGGCTACACCTTC | CASSLVGGRSSYGYTF
15 | . | TRBJ1-5 | . | TRBV12-5 | TGTGCTAGTGGTTTCGGGGAAACGCCAAATCAGCCCCAGCATTTT | CASGFGETPNQPQHF
16 | . | TRBJ1-2 | . | TRBV7-8 | TGTGCCAGCAGCTTAGGACAGAACCAAGCTAACTATGGCTACACCTTC | CASSLGQNQANYGYTF
14 | . | TRBJ1-1 | . | TRBV9 | TGTGCCAGCAGCGTATCAGGGCGGAACACTGAAGCTTTCTTT | CASSVSGRNTEAFF
15 | . | TRBJ1-2 | . | TRBV18 | TGTGCCAGCTCACCTCGACAGGATCTTAACTATGGCTACACCTTC | CASSPRQDLNYGYTF
15 | . | TRBJ1-2 | . | TRBV3-1/TRBV3-2 | TGTGCCAGCAGCCGTCAGAGAGGGCTGTTATATGGCTACACCTTC | CASSRQRGLLYGYTF
20 | . | TRBJ1-3 | . | TRBV21-1 | TGTGCCAGCAGCATCGATCCAGGGACAGGGCAGGCAAGCTCTGGAAACACCATATATTTT | CASSIDPGTGQASSGNTIYF
18 | . | TRBJ2-4 | . | TRBV27 | TGTGCCAGCCGCACAACACCAGGGTCCCCACGAGCCAAAAACATTCAGTACTTC | CASRTTPGSPRAKNIQYF
12 | once | TRBJ2-1 | . | TRBV18 | TGTGCCAGCTCACCCCGGGACAATGAGCAGTTCTTC | CASSPRDNEQFF
15 | . | TRBJ2-5 | TRBD1 | TRBV5-4 | TGTGCCAGCAGCTCCCGGGACAGGGGAGGAGAGACCCAGTACTTC | CASSSRDRGGETQYF
13 | . | TRBJ2-2 | . | TRBV28 | TGTGCCAGCAGATTAGAACTCACCGGGGAGCTGTTTTTT | CASRLELTGELFF
15 | . | TRBJ2-7 | TRBD2 | TRBV28 | TGTGCCAGCAGTTTGTCGGCGGGAGGAAGGGACGAGCAGTACTTC | CASSLSAGGRDEQYF
14 | . | TRBJ2-3 | . | TRBV24-1 | TGTGCCACCAGTGTCATGGGGCCTGGAGATACGCAGTATTTT | CATSVMGPGDTQYF
15 | once | TRBJ1-5 | TRBD1 | TRBV27 | TGTGCCAGCAGTTTCCCCAAACAGGGGACTCAGCCCCAGCATTTT | CASSFPKQGTQPQHF
13 | . | TRBJ2-7 | . | TRBV3-1/TRBV3-2 | TGTGCCAGCAGCCAAGCGGGAGTGAGGGAGCAGTACTTC | CASSQAGVREQYF
12 | . | TRBJ2-5 | . | TRBV4-1 | TGCGCCAGCAGCCAACTAGCAGGGACCCAGTACTTC | CASSQLAGTQYF
10 | . | TRBJ1-2 | . | TRBV30 | TGTGCCCATCAGGGTGACGGCTACACCTTC | CAHQGDGYTF
13 | few | TRBJ2-4 | . | TRBV19 | TGTGCCAGTAGTAGATACAGGGAGGGCATTCAGTACTTC | CASSRYREGIQYF
16 | . | TRBJ1-2 | TRBD1 | TRBV28 | TGTGCCAGCAGGAAAGGCGGACAGGGGTCCGTCTATGGCTACACCTTC | CASRKGGQGSVYGYTF
13 | once | TRBJ1-1 | TRBD1 | TRBV5-1 | TGCGCCAGCAGCTCCAGGACAGGGGATAAAGCTTTCTTT | CASSSRTGDKAFF
17 | . | TRBJ2-1 | . | TRBV3-1/TRBV3-2 | TGTGCCAGCAGCCATTTATTTGGCGGGGATTCGTTAGGTGAGCAGTTCTTC | CASSHLFGGDSLGEQFF
13 | . | TRBJ1-1 | TRBD1 | TRBV6-1 | TGTGCCAGCAGTGACAGGGGGTCTACTGAAGCTTTCTTT | CASSDRGSTEAFF
15 | . | TRBJ2-7 | . | TRBV19 | TGTGCCAGTAGTCCACGGGCAGGGGTCACCTACGAGCAGTACTTC | CASSPRAGVTYEQYF
14 | . | TRBJ1-1 | . | TRBV2 | TGTGCCAGCAGACTAAGAACCCGGAACACTGAAGCTTTCTTT | CASRLRTRNTEAFF
14 | . | TRBJ2-5 | . | TRBV11-2 | TGTGCCAGCAGCGCCCAGCGGGTCCAAGAGACCCAGTACTTC | CASSAQRVQETQYF
12 | . | TRBJ1-1 | TRBD1 | TRBV12-3/TRBV12-4 | TGTGCCAGCAGTTTGGGGGGACAGGGAGCTTTCTTT | CASSLGGQGAFF
16 | . | TRBJ1-6 | . | TRBV4-2 | TGTGCCAGCAGCCAAGATTGGGCGCAGGTTAATTCACCCCTCCACTTT | CASSQDWAQVNSPLHF
12 | once | TRBJ2-1 | TRBD1 | TRBV3-1/TRBV3-2 | TGTGCCAGCAGCCAGAGACAGGGGGGGCAGTTCTTC | CASSQRQGGQFF
15 | . | TRBJ1-4 | TRBD1 | TRBV11-3 | TGTGCCAGCAGTCAGGGGGATCATTTTGGCGAAAAACTGTTTTTT | CASSQGDHFGEKLFF
11 | . | TRBJ2-1 | . | TRBV20-1 | TGCAGTGAGGGGGGGCTGAATGAGCAGTTCTTC | CSEGGLNEQFF
14 | . | TRBJ1-6 | . | TRBV23-1 | TGCGCCAGCAGTCATCGAGGGCTCGGTTCACCCCTCCACTTT | CASSHRGLGSPLHF
12 | . | TRBJ2-1 | TRBD2 | TRBV5-1 | TGCGCCAGCAGCTTGGGACTAGCGGAGCAGTTCTTC | CASSLGLAEQFF
14 | . | TRBJ2-3 | TRBD1 | TRBV11-3 | TGTGCCAGCAGCCGGGACAGGGCCACAGATACGCAGTATTTT | CASSRDRATDTQYF